One and the same sample provided the 3 T cell receptor beta chains below, sequenced in a study of long-term antiretroviral therapy in people with HIV. Survey-level resolution applied to immunoSEQ assay v3.0. Data came from immunoSEQ multiplex PCR; TCRdb stores just in-frame clones and leaves some out. The sample lists about 33,000 clones; about three quarters were seen once. Source: unsorted PBMCs, taken 3.1 years after starting antiretroviral therapy. Receptors originate from a woman between 45 and 60 years old with HIV.

The CDR3 spells CASTLGIAGVSRYNEQFF. CDR3 nucleotide sequence: TGTGCCAGCACCCTAGGAATAGCGGGGGTTAGCAGGTACAATGAGCAGTTCTTC. This chain connects TRBV27 to TRBJ2-1; 9 positions agree with TRBD2. The V and J ends lost 7 bases and 4 bases, in that order; junction bases with no gene match: 17. This CDR3 region has 18 residues. Germline V gene data show CDR1 as MNHEY and CDR2 as SMNVEV (reference sequence).

This chain joins TRBV6-5 and TRBJ2-1; 7 bases agree with TRBD1. The J segment lost 3 bases and the V segment lost 6 bases, leaving 2 bases of the junction unmatched. The V gene's germline CDR1 is MNHEY and CDR2 SVGAGI. The CDR3 runs to 13 residues. The CDR3 protein is CASRQGLYNEQFF. The CDR3 nucleotides read TGTGCCAGCAGACAGGGGCTCTACAATGAGCAGTTCTTC.

This clone turned up a few times. This chain links TRBV19 with TRBJ1-5; D unclear. The CDR3 runs to 14 residues. Trimming removed 3 bases from V and 0 bases from J, with 6 bases in between. Germline V CDR1 and CDR2: LNHDA, SQIVND (reference sequence). DNA for the CDR3: TGTGCCAGTAGTATTAGAGATAGCAATCAGCCCCAGCATTTT. It encodes CASSIRDSNQPQHF.